This T cell receptor beta chain was captured by sequencing in a study of blood T cells in healthy people across ages. Combining a sample-barcoded 5' primer with a J-beta primer mix, a second PCR ran for roughly 6 to 12 cycles. In TCRdb, the 5' RACE reads were re-called with MiXCR into one record per CDR3 protein. The data show 800,000 to 1,300,000 distinct CDR3 sequences, approximately 26% seen once. V dropped 5 bases and J dropped 8 bases, with 16 bases sitting between them. CDR1 and CDR2 (germline): MNHEY, SMNVEV (reference sequence). The CDR3 spans 14 residues. This sample was shared with a second study, whose subject was T cells of mothers and their children. This second study notes: Whatever RNA was extracted went entirely into cDNA synthesis, at around 1.6 ug per 15 ul.

The J gene is TRBJ2-1, the V gene TRBV27; a possible D gene is TRBD1 (5 bases). The sequence was collected from a girl aged 2 to 10 in good health. Sequenced: blood. CDR3 DNA: TGTGCCAGCAGTCCCCCCGCAGGGCCGCATGAGCAGTTCTTC. Translation: CASSPPAGPHEQFF.